The 7 T cell receptor beta chains below were found in one sample sequenced in a study of PD-L1 blockade in urothelial cancer. The method was immunoSEQ multiplex PCR; TCRdb's version includes in-frame clones alone and lacks a portion of them. This table has about 120,000 clones, approximately 90% appearing once. The time point is: peripheral blood 6 weeks after treatment start. The sequences come from PBMCs, collected around atezolizumab (anti-PD-L1) treatment. The receptors stem from a man in his sixties with urothelial cancer.

This clone appeared a single time. This sequence joins TRBV19 and TRBJ1-2, with 11 bases matching TRBD1. The V segment lost 9 bases and the J segment 4 bases; nucleotides outside the gene matches: 13. The germline V gene encodes CDR1 LNHDA and CDR2 SQIVND (reference sequence). The CDR3 consists of 16 residues. CDR3 nucleotide sequence: TGTGCCAGCCAACGATCCGGGACAGGGGGTTCCTATGGCTACACCTTC. The encoded protein is CASQRSGTGGSYGYTF.

The rearrangement links TRBV5-4 to TRBJ2-3, with 8 bases that match TRBD1. Trimming removed 4 bases from V and 0 bases from J; junction bases left unmatched: 7. The germline V gene has CDR1 SGHNT and CDR2 YYREEE (reference sequence). The CDR3 sequence is 16 residues long. The CDR3 nucleotides are TGTGCCAGCAGCGCGGGACAGGTCTCTAGCACAGATACGCAGTATTTT. Its translation is CASSAGQVSSTDTQYF. The variable domain in full, completed from reference TRBV5-4 and TRBJ2-3, reads ETGVTQSPTHLIKTRGQQVTLRCSSQSGHNTVSWYQQALGQGPQFIFQYYREEENGRGNFPPRFSGLQFPNYSSELNVNALELDDSALYLCASSAGQVSSTDTQYFGPGTRLTVL.

The chain has TRBV27 and TRBJ2-7; the D gene is possibly TRBD1 (5 bases). Per germline, CDR1 MNHEY and CDR2 SMNVEV (reference sequence). V lost 5 bases to trimming and J lost 2 bases, with 13 bases between them. The CDR3 sequence is 14 residues long. DNA of the CDR3: TGTGCCAGCAGTCCCGCGATGGGGCCCTACGAGCAGTACTTC. Its protein product is CASSPAMGPYEQYF.

The V call is TRBV7-9, the J call TRBJ2-1; weak D call: TRBD2 (6 bases). Trimming removed 8 bases from V and 0 bases from J, with 17 bases in between. Germline assignment: CDR1 SEHNR and CDR2 FQNEAQ (reference sequence). CDR3 length equals 16 residues. CDR3 in DNA: TGTGCCAGCGGTCACGGCGGGGCGATCTCCTACAATGAGCAGTTCTTC. This codes for CASGHGGAISYNEQFF.

The V call is TRBV7-2, the J call TRBJ2-5; TRBD2 agrees at 8 bases. The CDR3 has 15 residues. Trimming at V came to 5 bases and at J to 5 bases, leaving 10 bases not matched to a gene. Per the germline V gene, CDR1 is SGHTA and CDR2 is FQGNSA. CDR3 bases: TGTGCCAGCAGCCCAAGTAGACGGGAGGGGGAGACCCAGTACTTC. This encodes CASSPSRREGETQYF. Complete variable domain (other parts from reference TRBV7-2 and TRBJ2-5): GAGVSQSPSNKVTEKGKDVELRCDPISGHTALYWYRQSLGQGLEFLIYFQGNSAPDKSGLPSDRFSAERTGGSVSTLTIQRTQQEDSAVYLCASSPSRREGETQYFGPGTRLLVL.

The V and J genes are TRBV28 and TRBJ2-1; possible D gene TRBD1, 6 bases. The CDR3 totals 13 residues. V lost 3 bases and J lost 10, with 13 bases in between. The germline CDR1 and CDR2 sequences are MDHEN and SYDVKM. CDR3 sequence (DNA): TGTGCCAGCAGTTTGCAGGTTAGGGGGGAGCAGTTCTTC. This sequence encodes CASSLQVRGEQFF.

CDR3 in DNA: TGTGCCAGCAGCGGAATCTTGGCAGGGGGCACTGAAGCTTTCTTT. Its protein is CASSGILAGGTEAFF. The chain uses TRBV6-5 and TRBJ1-1; 7 nucleotides agree with TRBD1. J gave up 4 bases and V 6 bases, and 11 bases lay outside the gene matches. The CDR3 totals 15 residues. CDR1 is MNHEY and CDR2 is SVGAGI in the germline V gene.